The sequence of this TCR beta chain was determined in a study of tumor-infiltrating lymphocytes in primary liver carcinoma. Notes on the study in general: Tumor region pairs shared more overlap than did tumor-adjacent and tumor-blood pairs.

Without any cell sorting, roughly 20-33 mg of bulk tissue yielded co-extracted RNA and DNA. Sampling of each tumor involved five separate regions. As to this clonotype: No antigen is known for it. At one end the junction does not follow the germline gene, possibly because of a read error.

TCR beta cDNA was made from 450 to 600 ng total RNA with a constant-region primer. Libraries of TCR beta came from three nested multiplex PCR rounds with slightly modified ARM-PCR. The study ran its first two PCR rounds for 9 to 10 cycles each, using TRBV1-TRBV30 forward primers and a C-beta reverse primer. Using its own MiXCR run on the multiplex PCR reads, TCRdb lists one record per CDR3 protein. The sample records about 64,000 distinct CDR3 sequences, about 71% being singletons. The CDR3 is made up of 15 amino acids. Per the germline V gene, CDR1 is MGHRA and CDR2 is YSYEKL. Sequenced sample: liver tumor tissue from sampling region 4. Subset indicated: tumor region T4, right-lateral pole. The V call is TRBV4-1, the J call TRBJ2-1, with a weak D call TRBD2 (6 bases). This clonotype was sampled from a man aged 40-55 years with primary liver carcinoma and hepatitis B virus infection. The CDR3 sequence: CVSSQDGREPKEQFF. The CDR3 DNA follows: TGCGTCAGCAGCCAGGATGGACGGGAGCCAAAAGAGCAGTTCTTC.